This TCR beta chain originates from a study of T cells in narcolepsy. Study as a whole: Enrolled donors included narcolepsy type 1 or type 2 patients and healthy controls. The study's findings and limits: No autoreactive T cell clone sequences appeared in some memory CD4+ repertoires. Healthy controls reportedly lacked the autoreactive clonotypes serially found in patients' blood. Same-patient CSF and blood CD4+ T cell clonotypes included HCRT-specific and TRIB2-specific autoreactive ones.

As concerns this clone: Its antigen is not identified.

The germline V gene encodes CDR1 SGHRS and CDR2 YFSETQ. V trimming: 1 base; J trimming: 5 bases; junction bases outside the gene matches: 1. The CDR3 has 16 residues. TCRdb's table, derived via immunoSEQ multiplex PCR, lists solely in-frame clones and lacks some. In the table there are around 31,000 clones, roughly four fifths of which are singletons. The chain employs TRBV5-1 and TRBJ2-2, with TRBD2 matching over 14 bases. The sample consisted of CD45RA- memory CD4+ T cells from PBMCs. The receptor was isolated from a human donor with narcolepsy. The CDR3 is CASSLWTSGGTGELFF. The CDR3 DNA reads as TGCGCCAGCAGCTTGTGGACTAGCGGGGGGACCGGGGAGCTGTTTTTT. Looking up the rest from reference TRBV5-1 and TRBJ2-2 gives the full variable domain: KAGVTQTPRYLIKTRGQQVTLSCSPISGHRSVSWYQQTPGQGLQFLFEYFSETQRNKGNFPGRFSGRQFSNSRSEMNVSTLELGDSALYLCASSLWTSGGTGELFFGEGSRLTVL.